The next 16 T cell receptor beta chains were all read from a single sample in a study of blood T cell repertoires in COVID-19. Profiled with immunoSEQ multiplex PCR; TCRdb holds only in-frame clones, not every one. Of around 200,000 clones in the sample, less than 85% were seen once. The source material was peripheral blood. The receptors come from a woman between 45 and 60 years old with acute or convalescent COVID-19.

The rearrangement uses TRBV7-6 and TRBJ1-1; D not resolved. Germline assignment: CDR1 SGHVS and CDR2 FNYEAQ. This CDR3 region has 14 residues. V dropped 1 base and J dropped 2 bases, with 8 bases sitting between them. The DNA for the CDR3 is TGTGCCAGCAGCTTAGACGCGGTTAACACTGAAGCTTTCTTT. Its protein is CASSLDAVNTEAFF. The entire variable domain, with the rest obtained from reference TRBV7-6 and TRBJ1-1, is as follows: GAGVSQSPRYKVTKRGQDVALRCDPISGHVSLYWYRQALGQGPEFLTYFNYEAQQDKSGLPNDRFSAERPEGSISTLTIQRTEQRDSAMYRCASSLDAVNTEAFFGQGTRLTVV.

This clone was seen once. V and J are TRBV19 and TRBJ2-4, with D perhaps TRBD2 (6 bases). CDR3 length: 14 residues. Per germline, CDR1 LNHDA and CDR2 SQIVND (reference sequence). V lost 10 bases and J lost 4, with 17 bases in between. DNA for the CDR3: TGTGCCATTCCCCGCGGGACGGCTAAAAACATTCAGTACTTC. Encoded protein: CAIPRGTAKNIQYF.

V usage is TRBV19 and J usage is TRBJ2-7; 8 positions match TRBD1. Germline CDR1 is LNHDA and CDR2 is SQIVND (reference sequence). There are 13 residues in the CDR3. V shed 10 bases, J shed 4 bases, and the junction held 9 bases outside the gene matches. In nucleotides, the CDR3 is TGTGCCACCTCCCCGACAGGGGTTTACGAGCAGTACTTC. This codes for CATSPTGVYEQYF.

The rearrangement uses TRBV24-1 and TRBJ2-1, with 8 positions matching TRBD1. The CDR3 totals 14 residues. The V gene's germline CDR1 is KGHDR and CDR2 SFDVKD. The V segment lost 7 bases and the J segment 8 bases; nucleotides outside the gene matches: 9. CDR3 sequence: CATRKGTGLYEQFF. CDR3 coding DNA: TGTGCCACCAGAAAGGGGACAGGTCTCTATGAGCAGTTCTTC.

The V call is TRBV19, the J call TRBJ2-2; 8 bases map to TRBD2. The CDR3 is made up of 15 amino acids. The V and J ends lost 6 bases and 4 bases, in that order; junction bases with no gene match: 7. Germline V gives CDR1 LNHDA, CDR2 SQIVND (reference sequence). The CDR3 DNA reads as TGTGCCAGTAGGGAGGGGAGCGGGGGCACCGGGGAGCTGTTTTTT. This codes for CASREGSGGTGELFF.

This chain connects TRBV19 to TRBJ2-4; maybe TRBD2 (6 bases). This CDR3 spans 15 amino acids. Germline values: CDR1 LNHDA, CDR2 SQIVND (reference sequence). With 6 bases removed from V and 0 bases from J, the gap between germline ends came to 12 bases. CDR3 nucleotides: TGTGCCAGTAGACGGAGCGGGTTAGCCAAAAACATTCAGTACTTC. It translates to CASRRSGLAKNIQYF.

The V gene is TRBV7-8, the J gene TRBJ1-1; 7 nucleotides align to TRBD1. After removal of 5 bases from V and 4 bases from J, the junction contained 10 bases not matched to a gene. Germline CDR1 reads SGHVS; CDR2 reads FQNEAQ. This CDR3 has 15 amino acids. The CDR3 DNA follows: TGTGCCAGCAGCCCCTATACAGGGGTGGCCACTGAAGCTTTCTTT. Translation gives CASSPYTGVATEAFF.

This chain connects TRBV5-1 to TRBJ2-7, with 7 bases that match TRBD1. CDR3 length: 13 amino acids. Germline lookup yields CDR1 SGHRS and CDR2 YFSETQ. The J segment lost 6 bases and the V segment lost 2 bases, leaving 5 bases of the junction unmatched. Here the CDR3 reads CASSLFSGGEQYF. The CDR3 bases are TGCGCCAGCAGCTTATTTTCAGGGGGCGAGCAGTACTTC. The whole variable domain, remainder taken from reference TRBV5-1 and TRBJ2-7, is KAGVTQTPRYLIKTRGQQVTLSCSPISGHRSVSWYQQTPGQGLQFLFEYFSETQRNKGNFPGRFSGRQFSNSRSEMNVSTLELGDSALYLCASSLFSGGEQYFGPGTRLTVT.

This sequence joins TRBV6-5 and TRBJ2-3; 9 positions match TRBD1. Germline V gene lookup returns CDR1 MNHEY and CDR2 SVGAGI. The CDR3 is made up of 15 amino acids. With V trimmed by 5 bases and J by 1 base, 4 bases remained unmatched. The CDR3 DNA sequence: TGTGCCAGCAGTCAAACAGGGGGCGGCACAGATACGCAGTATTTT. Amino acid sequence: CASSQTGGGTDTQYF.

This clone was found once. The same CDR3 arises from other DNA sequences in this sample as well. The V and J genes are TRBV20-1 and TRBJ2-1, with unresolved D. The germline CDR1 and CDR2 sequences are DFQATT and SNEGSKA (reference sequence). V shed 6 bases and J shed 4 bases, with 4 bases lying between them. There are 10 residues in the CDR3. This chain's CDR3 is CSALYNEQFF. CDR3 DNA sequence: TGCAGTGCCCTTTACAATGAGCAGTTCTTC.

This clone has at least ten counts. The CDR3 loop reads CASSRSGVNTGELFF. DNA for the CDR3: TGTGCCAGCAGCCGTAGCGGAGTGAACACCGGGGAGCTGTTTTTT. The rearrangement links TRBV3-1 (or the pseudogene TRBV3-2) to TRBJ2-2, with TRBD2 as a possible D gene (6 bases). Trimming shortened V by 4 bases and J by 1 base, and 10 bases separated the two germline ends. CDR3 length equals 15 residues. Germline V CDR1 and CDR2: LGHDT, YNNKEL (reference sequence).

CDR3 nucleotide sequence: TGTGCCAGCACCCTGGCGGGTACCGGAGAGACCCAGTACTTC. The encoded protein is CASTLAGTGETQYF. The chain has TRBV2 and TRBJ2-5; possibly TRBD2 for D (5 bases). This CDR3 is built from 14 residues. V was trimmed by 7 bases and J by 4 bases, leaving 16 bases between them. The germline V gene encodes CDR1 SNHLY and CDR2 FYNNEI.

This chain links TRBV18 with TRBJ2-2, with a weak D call TRBD1 (7 bases). The length of the CDR3 is 15 residues. Germline V lookup: CDR1 KGHSH, CDR2 LQKENI. The V end was cut by 4 bases, the J end by 2 bases, with 11 bases between. In DNA, the CDR3 is TGTGCCAGCTCACGGAGGGACAGTAACACCGGGGAGCTGTTTTTT. Translated, it gives CASSRRDSNTGELFF.

V gene TRBV25-1 combines with J gene TRBJ2-1; 11 bases are shared with TRBD2. This CDR3 spans 18 amino acids. V lost 0 bases, J lost 6 bases, and 10 bases stayed unmatched. Germline V lookup: CDR1 MGHDK, CDR2 SYGVNS. CDR3 DNA sequence: TGTGCCAGCAGTGAATATCTCATACTAGCGGGAGTTCCCAATGAGCAGTTCTTC. It specifies CASSEYLILAGVPNEQFF.

V is TRBV6-6 and J is TRBJ1-3; maybe TRBD1 (6 bases). The V gene lost 4 bases and the J gene lost 8 bases, with 15 bases spanning the gap. The CDR3 has 14 amino acids. Per the germline V gene, CDR1 is MNHNY and CDR2 is SVGAGI (reference sequence). The CDR3 bases are TGTGCCAGCAGTTTAACAGGGTTCGCGGACACCATATATTTT. The encoded protein is CASSLTGFADTIYF.

The chain is built from TRBV2 and TRBJ1-1, with D unresolved. Germline V CDR1 and CDR2: SNHLY, FYNNEI. CDR3 length: 13 residues. Trimming removed 3 bases from V and 1 base from J, with 6 bases in between. The CDR3 bases are TGTGCCAGCAGTGATTTTAGGAACACTGAAGCTTTCTTT. It codes for CASSDFRNTEAFF.